This entry lists 5 T cell receptor beta chains sequenced from one sample in a study of control samples from healthy donors and cancer patients. TCRdb keeps only in-frame clones here, not all; method: immunoSEQ multiplex PCR. The sample shows fewer than 200,000 clones, around 95% of them seen only once. Sequencing input: blood. These receptors were collected from a woman aged 55-70 years in good health.

On this clone itself: Other DNA sequences in the same sample also yield this CDR3. J is TRBJ1-2 and V is TRBV7-2; 7 nucleotides match TRBD1. V was pared by 4 bases and J by 4 bases, with 3 bases of the junction left unmatched. Germline-derived CDR1 and CDR2 are SGHTA and FQGNSA. The CDR3 is 13 residues long. This chain's CDR3 is CASSSTGSYGYTF. The CDR3 DNA sequence: TGTGCCAGCAGCTCGACAGGGTCCTATGGCTACACCTTC.

The rearrangement joins TRBV4-1 to TRBJ2-7, with D maybe TRBD1 (5 bases). The germline V gene has CDR1 MGHRA and CDR2 YSYEKL. V dropped 1 base and J dropped 5 bases, with 24 bases sitting between them. The CDR3 contains 18 residues. The DNA of the CDR3 is TGCGCCAGCAGCCAAGTCATATTCTTGACAGCTAAGGGCCACGAGCAGTACTTC. This encodes CASSQVIFLTAKGHEQYF.

J is TRBJ1-5 and V is TRBV12-3 or TRBV12-4, with D unclear. V lost 6 bases and J lost 0, with 6 bases in between. The CDR3 is 13 amino acids. The CDR3 nucleotides read TGTGCCAGCAGCCGAACTAGCAATCAGCCCCAGCATTTT. Encoded protein: CASSRTSNQPQHF.

The rearrangement joins TRBV6-6 to TRBJ1-1; D call uncertain. V lost 0 bases and J 2 bases, leaving 4 bases between the germline ends. Germline loops: CDR1 MNHNY, CDR2 SVGAGI (reference sequence). CDR3 size: 13 residues. CDR3 nucleotide sequence: TGTGCCAGCAGTTACTCGATCAACACTGAAGCTTTCTTT. This encodes CASSYSINTEAFF.

J is TRBJ1-5 and V is TRBV4-3; D perhaps matches TRBD1 (5 bases). Looked up from germline, CDR1 is LGHNA and CDR2 is YSLEER. The CDR3 covers 16 residues. V was clipped by 4 bases and J by 5 bases, with 18 bases between them. CDR3 residues: CASSPGREGSDQPQHF. The CDR3 DNA sequence: TGCGCCAGCAGCCCCGGCAGGGAGGGCAGCGATCAGCCCCAGCATTTT.